This TCR beta chain originates from a study of blood T cell repertoires in COVID-19. Looking at the study overall: Samples representing acute and convalescent COVID-19 were sourced from the United States, Italy and Spain.

Per the authors' pipeline: Amplification with reference gene primers provided the estimates of nucleated cell counts. Profiled with immunoSEQ multiplex PCR; TCRdb holds only in-frame clones, not every one. V and J calls and clone size are as listed in that table; D and trimming were resolved from the DNA. The data hold about 420,000 clones, with roughly 89% observed a single time. CDR1 is SGHNT, CDR2 YENEEA, per germline. V dropped 5 bases and J dropped 6; count of bases not matched to a gene: 14. The CDR3 contains 19 residues. The J gene is TRBJ2-1, the V gene TRBV11-3; 15 nucleotides align to TRBD2. The receptor's source is a man aged 18 to 29 with COVID-19, enrolled during active disease. Material: peripheral blood. CDR3 nucleotide sequence: TGTGCCAGCAGCCGAGATCCGGGACTAGCGGGAGGTGGTGGCAATGAGCAGTTCTTC. It specifies CASSRDPGLAGGGGNEQFF. The whole variable domain, remainder taken from reference TRBV11-3 and TRBJ2-1, is EAGVVQSPRYKIIEKKQPVAFWCNPISGHNTLYWYLQNLGQGPELLIRYENEEAVDDSQLPKDRFSAERLKGVDSTLKIQPAELGDSAVYLCASSRDPGLAGGGGNEQFFGPGTRLTVL.